These T cell receptor beta chains were read from a single sample in a study of T-cell memory formation after mild COVID-19. One entry per CDR3 protein, called by TCRdb with MiXCR from the 5' RACE reads. Of 210,000 or so distinct CDR3 sequences detected, 27% appear once; the ten largest clones hold about an eighth. The sample taken for sequencing was PBMCs or a T cell subset sorted from them (not recorded which). The receptors were gathered from an adult woman who had mild COVID-19 (a few samples of this study predate the infection). Cell type and time point are not known. Both conserved end residues are trimmed from each CDR3. Fields, in order: CDR3 protein, V gene.

cdr3_aa: ASSFQAATTYEQY
v_call: TRBV11-2

cdr3_aa: ASSLLGVEQF
v_call: TRBV27

cdr3_aa: ASGQGGSYNEQF
v_call: TRBV28

cdr3_aa: ASSPYYAEAF
v_call: TRBV12-3/TRBV12-4

cdr3_aa: ASSYSYQNEQF
v_call: TRBV6-6

cdr3_aa: SVKDHRGKARNEQF
v_call: TRBV29-1

cdr3_aa: ASSSYRVRRGTEAF
v_call: TRBV27

cdr3_aa: ASSRSGGARSDTQY
v_call: TRBV4-1

cdr3_aa: ASRTGYTGELF
v_call: TRBV5-1

cdr3_aa: ASSFGPGGNIQY
v_call: TRBV6-2/TRBV6-3

cdr3_aa: ASSFPGTGNNEQF
v_call: TRBV7-2

cdr3_aa: ATSRGGGGTNEQF
v_call: TRBV15

cdr3_aa: ASSAWGLAGSTDTQY
v_call: TRBV9

cdr3_aa: ASSLEASVYNEQF
v_call: TRBV7-3

cdr3_aa: ASSQGGLRGMNTGELF
v_call: TRBV4-1

cdr3_aa: ATREGLAAGELF
v_call: TRBV15

cdr3_aa: ATSDRAPGLAVQETQY
v_call: TRBV24-1